This entry lists 24 T cell receptor beta chains sequenced from one sample in a study of regulatory T cells in long-lasting Graves disease. The time point was: newly diagnosed GD, antithyroid drugs for less than 3 months. The TCR library was prepared using RNA isolated from PBMCs. The authors built TCR beta libraries using iRepertoire HTBI primers and Arm-PCR of CDR3 regions. TCRdb independently ran MiXCR on the multiplex PCR reads; one entry per CDR3 protein. This table has hundreds of thousands of distinct CDR3 sequences, around 15% appearing once. Separately, the same data were catalogued under a study of T cells in Graves' hyperthyroidism and ophthalmopathy.

This material consisted of peripheral blood mononuclear cells (PBMCs), taken at new diagnosis, from a patient treated with antithyroid drugs. Every receptor here comes from a middle-aged man with Graves disease.

This clonotype was seen a handful of times. Mismatch with germline at one junction end may stem from a read error. The chain recombines TRBV5-4 with TRBJ2-7, with 7 bases aligning to TRBD1. The CDR3 spans 14 residues. Germline V CDR1 and CDR2: SGHNT, YYREEE (reference sequence). The CDR3: CACSFPGQSYEQYF. CDR3 nucleotides: TGTGCCTGCAGCTTCCCGGGACAGTCCTACGAGCAGTACTTC.

This clonotype was recorded at least ten times. The chain couples TRBV7-2 to TRBJ2-5; D is perhaps TRBD2 (5 bases). V lost 5 bases and J 3 bases, leaving 13 bases between the germline ends. CDR3 size: 14 residues. The germline CDR1 and CDR2 sequences are SGHTA and FQGNSA. CDR3 protein: CASSPEMGEETQYF. CDR3 DNA sequence: TGTGCCAGCAGCCCGGAGATGGGAGAAGAGACCCAGTACTTC.

This clonotype was seen ten or more times. V and J are TRBV2 and TRBJ1-5; 9 bases are shared with TRBD1. CDR3 length: 15 residues. Germline V CDR1 and CDR2: SNHLY, FYNNEI. V was pared by 7 bases and J by 7 bases, with 11 bases of the junction left unmatched. The CDR3 here is CASNSGTGSGQPQHF. The CDR3 coding sequence is TGTGCCAGCAACTCCGGGACAGGGTCGGGCCAGCCCCAGCATTTT.

The DNA for the CDR3 is TGTGCCTGGAGTGAAAACCAGGGGGCGACGGGCAATCAGCCCCAGCATTTT. Protein: CAWSENQGATGNQPQHF. The chain couples TRBV30 to TRBJ1-5; 8 nucleotides line up with TRBD1. V gave up 1 base and J gave up 2 bases; unmatched junction bases: 10. This CDR3 comprises 17 residues. Germline V gives CDR1 GTSNPN, CDR2 SVGIG (reference sequence).

In its sample, this clonotype was seen a few times. V and J are TRBV5-4 and TRBJ2-2; no clear D gene. CDR3 size: 16 residues. V was shortened by 1 base and J by 0 bases, with 10 bases between the two germline ends. Germline-derived CDR1 and CDR2 are SGHNT and YYREEE (reference sequence). In nucleotides, the CDR3 is TGTGCCAGCAGCTTGCTGGATCTCGCGAACACCGGGGAGCTGTTTTTT. As protein: CASSLLDLANTGELFF. The full variable domain, rest sourced from reference TRBV5-4 and TRBJ2-2, is ETGVTQSPTHLIKTRGQQVTLRCSSQSGHNTVSWYQQALGQGPQFIFQYYREEENGRGNFPPRFSGLQFPNYSSELNVNALELDDSALYLCASSLLDLANTGELFFGEGSRLTVL.

In this sample, this clonotype turned up a few times. A read error is the likely source, as a far larger clone sits one nucleotide away. The genes are TRBV27 and TRBJ2-7; a possible D gene is TRBD2 (7 bases). CDR3 length: 16 residues. CDR1 is MNHEY and CDR2 is SMNVEV in the germline V gene (reference sequence). The V end was cut by 6 bases, the J end by 7 bases, with 25 bases between. For the CDR3, the DNA is TGTGCCAGCAGCACCCTCATGGGGGGGCCAAACAATGAGCAGTACTTC. Amino acid sequence: CASSTLMGGPNNEQYF.

The V and J genes are TRBV20-1 and TRBJ2-3; 12 bases line up with TRBD2. After removal of 5 bases from V and 4 bases from J, the junction contained 19 bases not matched to a gene. The germline V gene encodes CDR1 DFQATT and CDR2 SNEGSKA (reference sequence). The CDR3 sequence is 19 residues long. In DNA, the CDR3 is TGCAGTGCTTCCCCAGACCGGGCTAGCGGGAGGGCCCTTGCAGATACGCAGTATTTT. Translated, it gives CSASPDRASGRALADTQYF.

This CDR3 is CASSYIQLGVLSYEQYF. In DNA, the CDR3 is TGTGCCAGCAGTTACATCCAACTTGGTGTGCTCTCCTACGAGCAGTACTTC. The V gene is TRBV6-5, the J gene TRBJ2-7; no reliable D call. V lost 2 bases to trimming and J lost 0 bases, with 17 bases between them. The CDR3 runs 17 residues. Germline assignment: CDR1 MNHEY and CDR2 SVGAGI.

This clonotype showed up just a few times. The V and J genes are TRBV9 and TRBJ2-5; 10 bases are a match to TRBD2. Matching the DNA end better, TRBJ2-1 makes the J call doubtful. The CDR3 consists of 16 residues. Germline V gene sequence: CDR1 SGDLS, CDR2 YYNGEE. In nucleotides, the CDR3 is TGTGCCAGCAGCGTCGGTAGCGGGGGGTTTGTAGAGACCCAGTTCTTC. This translates into CASSVGSGGFVETQFF.

This clonotype was counted many times. For the CDR3, the DNA is TGTGCCAGCAGTTCCATTACTCGCTTTTCTACAGGAAGGAGCTCCTACGAGCAGTACTTC. Protein product: CASSSITRFSTGRSSYEQYF. The V call is TRBV12-3 or TRBV12-4, the J call TRBJ2-7, with D perhaps matching TRBD1 (5 bases). V dropped 4 bases and J dropped 0 bases, with 28 bases sitting between them. CDR3 length: 20 residues.

This clonotype was seen ten or more times. The chain has TRBV3-1 and TRBJ2-2; a weak D match, TRBD1 (5 bases). This CDR3 contains 13 residues. Germline V gene lookup returns CDR1 LGHDT and CDR2 YNNKEL (reference sequence). The ends were cut back, 3 bases at V and 7 bases at J, with 9 bases in the middle. The CDR3 bases are TGTGCCAGCAGCCAGACAGTCCACGGGGAGCTGTTTTTT. Its protein product is CASSQTVHGELFF.

This clonotype has a count of ten or more. The rearrangement joins TRBV13 to TRBJ2-5, with D maybe TRBD2 (9 bases). V was cut by 5 bases and J by 4 bases, with 17 bases left in between. Germline CDR1 reads PRHDT; CDR2 reads FYEKMQ (reference sequence). This CDR3 has 15 residues. Here the CDR3 reads CASSKLAGTGETQYF. DNA of the CDR3: TGTGCCAGCAGCAAGCTAGCGGGGACAGGAGAGACCCAGTACTTC.

This clonotype was counted at least ten times. This chain uses TRBV7-8 with TRBJ2-5; D might be TRBD2 (6 bases). Trimming left V 5 bases short and J 6 bases short, with 13 bases between. Looked up from germline, CDR1 is SGHVS and CDR2 is FQNEAQ. CDR3 length: 13 amino acids. The CDR3 spells CASSLGDWQTQYF. CDR3 coding DNA: TGTGCCAGCAGCCTCGGGGACTGGCAGACCCAGTACTTC. Variable domain in full (rest from reference TRBV7-8 and TRBJ2-5): GAGVSQSPRYKVAKRGQDVALRCDPISGHVSLFWYQQALGQGPEFLTYFQNEAQLDKSGLPSDRFFAERPEGSVSTLKIQRTQQEDSAVYLCASSLGDWQTQYFGPGTRLLVL.

Ten or more counts support this clonotype. The chain is built from TRBV25-1 and TRBJ2-3, with 7 bases matching TRBD2. Trimming removed 5 bases from V and 1 base from J; junction bases left unmatched: 6. The CDR3 spans 15 residues. Germline loops: CDR1 MGHDK, CDR2 SYGVNS. The CDR3 nucleotides read TGTGCCAGCAGTCGCGCTAGCGGAGGCACAGATACGCAGTATTTT. Translation gives CASSRASGGTDTQYF.

This clonotype showed up many times. The chain has TRBV20-1 and TRBJ1-5; D is possibly TRBD1 (5 bases). This CDR3 is 15 amino acids long. Germline V gene lookup returns CDR1 DFQATT and CDR2 SNEGSKA (reference sequence). Deletions cut 0 bases from V and 0 bases from J, with 9 bases between. CDR3 nucleotide sequence: TGCAGTGCTAGAGATGCAGGGTCTAGCAATCAGCCCCAGCATTTT. It encodes CSARDAGSSNQPQHF.

The chain has TRBV6-5 and TRBJ2-2; tentative D call: TRBD2 (6 bases). The length of the CDR3 is 15 residues. Germline V gene lookup returns CDR1 MNHEY and CDR2 SVGAGI. V was trimmed by 1 base and J by 5 bases, leaving 11 bases between them. In DNA, the CDR3 is TGTGCCAGCAGTTACTTCGTGGGGGGAACCGGGGAGCTGTTTTTT. Protein sequence: CASSYFVGGTGELFF.

The CDR3 is CSARGGVEKLFF. For the CDR3, the DNA is TGCAGTGCTAGGGGAGGGGTTGAAAAACTGTTTTTT. The chain has TRBV20-1 and TRBJ1-4; D might be TRBD1 (5 bases). Germline V gives CDR1 DFQATT, CDR2 SNEGSKA (reference sequence). V shed 3 bases and J shed 7 bases, with 9 bases lying between them. The CDR3 sequence is 12 residues long.

The chain joins TRBV5-1 to TRBJ1-4; perhaps TRBD1 as D (5 bases). The V and J ends lost 4 bases and 8 bases respectively, with 21 bases between them. Germline V gives CDR1 SGHRS, CDR2 YFSETQ. CDR3 length: 16 amino acids. DNA of the CDR3: TGCGCCAGCAGCCGATTGGTGCGGGCCTCAGGGGAAAAACTGTTTTTT. It translates to CASSRLVRASGEKLFF.

The chain links TRBV6-4 to TRBJ2-1; 11 positions agree with TRBD2. V gave up 5 bases and J gave up 7 bases; unmatched junction bases: 7. Germline assignment: CDR1 MRHNA and CDR2 SNTAGT. The CDR3 length is 15 residues. CDR3 bases: TGTGCCAGCAGTCGACTAGCGGGGTTGAAGAATGAGCAGTTCTTC. As protein: CASSRLAGLKNEQFF.

The rearrangement uses TRBV6-5 and TRBJ2-2; weak D call: TRBD1 (6 bases). Germline-derived CDR1 and CDR2 are MNHEY and SVGAGI. Trimming removed 4 bases from V and 1 base from J, with 16 bases in between. CDR3 length equals 17 residues. The DNA of the CDR3 is TGTGCCAGCAGTTCCATCCGGGACACAAAGAACACCGGGGAGCTGTTTTTT. It specifies CASSSIRDTKNTGELFF.

This chain links TRBV11-2 with TRBJ2-5, with a tentative D call TRBD1 (6 bases). Germline loops: CDR1 SGHAT, CDR2 FQNNGV. The CDR3 length is 15 residues. The V gene lost 5 bases and the J gene lost 4 bases, with 17 bases spanning the gap. CDR3: CASSPTGRKGETQYF. CDR3 DNA: TGTGCCAGCAGCCCGACAGGCCGTAAAGGAGAGACCCAGTACTTC.

This clonotype has a count of ten or more. The chain has TRBV7-2 and TRBJ2-3; the D call may be TRBD1 or TRBD2 (5 bases each). CDR3 length: 15 residues. V was pared by 5 bases and J by 2 bases, with 14 bases between. CDR1 is SGHTA, CDR2 FQGNSA, per germline. As DNA, the CDR3 is TGTGCCAGCAGCCGGGGCATTTCCTACACAGATACGCAGTATTTT. Encoded protein: CASSRGISYTDTQYF.

V is TRBV29-1 and J is TRBJ2-7; 8 bases agree with TRBD1. Germline V CDR1 and CDR2: SQVTM, ANQGSEA. V was clipped by 6 bases and J by 1 base; unmatched bases: 5. The CDR3 extends over 13 amino acids. The CDR3 here is CSVQDRASYEQYF. DNA for the CDR3: TGCAGCGTCCAGGACAGGGCATCCTACGAGCAGTACTTC.

This clonotype came up many times. This rearrangement joins TRBV7-8 to TRBJ1-1; D is undetermined. V lost 5 bases to trimming and J lost 4 bases, with 14 bases between them. Germline lookup yields CDR1 SGHVS and CDR2 FQNEAQ. The CDR3 is made up of 14 amino acids. CDR3 DNA sequence: TGTGCCAGCAGCAGGATCGCTTTACTCACTGAAGCTTTCTTT. Amino acid sequence: CASSRIALLTEAFF.